These 15 T cell receptor beta chains came from one sample sequenced in a study of regulatory T cells in long-lasting Graves disease (dated by TCRdb to about 2021). The time point tag for this specimen amounts to: newly diagnosed GD, antithyroid drugs for less than 3 months. For both TCR sequencing and RNA sequencing, RNA was extracted from PBMCs using TRIzol. Receptor amplification or capture employed multiplex PCR. The listed sequencing device is Illumina HiSeq 4000. CDR3 regions were amplified by Arm-PCR with iRepertoire HTBI primers to construct TCR beta libraries. TCRdb handled the public reads itself, with Q25 trimming in fastp and clone calling in MiXCR, and kept productive beta chains. Each record represents a unique CDR3 protein, reported with the most common genes and DNA among its rows. The sample includes roughly 420,000 distinct CDR3 sequences, with less than 20% observed a single time. In total, the top ten clones hold around a tenth of the sample.

This sample was shared with a second study, whose subject was T cells in Graves' hyperthyroidism and ophthalmopathy.

The sequenced sample was peripheral blood mononuclear cells (PBMCs), obtained at new diagnosis, from a patient treated with antithyroid drugs. These receptors all stem from a woman aged 25 to 39 with Graves disease. Donor details come from another sample of the same person, matched by shared clones.

This clonotype has just a few counts. This rearrangement joins TRBV6-4 to TRBJ2-1; 8 nucleotides agree with TRBD2. Germline V gives CDR1 MRHNA, CDR2 SNTAGT. V lost 6 bases and J lost 4; bases outside the gene matches: 8. The CDR3 spans 15 residues. The CDR3 nucleotides are TGTGCCAGCAGCGTGGCGGGAGGCCCTTACAATGAGCAGTTCTTC. Protein product: CASSVAGGPYNEQFF.

This clonotype was seen at least ten times. The chain carries TRBV2 and TRBJ1-2; TRBD1 matches at 9 bases. The J segment lost 7 bases and the V segment lost 5 bases, leaving 5 bases of the junction unmatched. Looked up from germline, CDR1 is SNHLY and CDR2 is FYNNEI. The CDR3 has 13 amino acids. The CDR3 DNA is TGTGCCAGCAGTCCGGGGACAGGGCTTGGCTACACCTTC. Translated: CASSPGTGLGYTF.

The table lists this clonotype with many counts. CDR3 sequence: CACLGTANTEAFF. DNA for the CDR3: TGTGCCTGCCTCGGGACAGCGAACACTGAAGCTTTCTTT. The chain recombines TRBV28 with TRBJ1-1; 7 positions match TRBD1. V dropped 11 bases and J dropped 1; count of bases not matched to a gene: 7. CDR3 length: 13 residues. CDR1 MDHEN and CDR2 SYDVKM come from the germline V gene.

Comment on this clonotype: A read error may be the cause here, since a much bigger clone is one base away. V and J are TRBV24-1 and TRBJ2-7; TRBD2 matches at 8 bases. Losses at the gene ends were 0 bases for V and 7 bases for J; bases not matched to a gene: 10. Germline V gene data show CDR1 as KGHDR and CDR2 as SFDVKD. The CDR3 is 16 amino acids. DNA of the CDR3: TGTGCCACCAGTGATTTGACTCGCGGGAGGCCCAATGAGCAGTACTTC. This encodes CATSDLTRGRPNEQYF.

This clonotype has a count of ten or more. The rearrangement links TRBV7-2 to TRBJ2-7; D uncertain. The CDR3 is 14 residues long. V was pared by 0 bases and J by 3 bases, with 9 bases between. The germline V gene encodes CDR1 SGHTA and CDR2 FQGNSA. CDR3 bases: TGTGCCAGCAGCTTAGCGGACCCGGGCTACGAGCAGTACTTC. Its protein product is CASSLADPGYEQYF.

V is TRBV7-9 and J is TRBJ1-4, with 10 bases aligning to TRBD1. Germline CDR1 reads SEHNR; CDR2 reads FQNEAQ (reference sequence). The CDR3 has 14 residues. J lost 8 bases, V lost 6 bases, and 6 bases had no gene match. CDR3 bases: TGTGCCAGCAGGAAGACAGGGGGCGAAGAAAAACTGTTTTTT. Its translation: CASRKTGGEEKLFF.

This chain connects TRBV7-9 to TRBJ2-1, with D perhaps matching TRBD2 (5 bases). Trimming left V 8 bases short and J 10 bases short, with 24 bases between. The CDR3 spans 15 residues. CDR1 and CDR2 from the germline V gene are SEHNR and FQNEAQ (reference sequence). CDR3 DNA sequence: TGTGCCAGCTCCAGTGGGCGGGTAGGTCCCTACGAGCAGTTCTTC. It encodes CASSSGRVGPYEQFF.

The chain is built from TRBV24-1 and TRBJ2-2, with D tentatively TRBD1 (6 bases). The germline CDR1 and CDR2 sequences are KGHDR and SFDVKD. V was clipped by 4 bases and J by 6 bases, with 17 bases between them. This CDR3 region has 16 residues. The CDR3 sequence is CATSETGTMSPGELFF. For the CDR3, the DNA is TGTGCCACCAGTGAGACCGGGACAATGTCCCCCGGGGAGCTGTTTTTT.

This sequence joins TRBV5-1 and TRBJ2-2; 12 bases line up with TRBD1. V gave up 3 bases and J gave up 6 bases; unmatched junction bases: 9. The CDR3 is made up of 17 amino acids. The germline CDR1 and CDR2 sequences are SGHRS and YFSETQ. CDR3 amino acids: CASSYVTGTGGPGELFF. Written as DNA, the CDR3 is TGCGCCAGCAGCTATGTGACCGGGACAGGGGGCCCCGGGGAGCTGTTTTTT.

Ten or more counts support this clonotype. This chain uses TRBV30 with TRBJ2-7; the D is unclear. Trimming removed 2 bases from V and 3 bases from J, with 8 bases in between. The CDR3 is made up of 12 amino acids. Germline CDR1 GTSNPN, CDR2 SVGIG (reference sequence). In nucleotides, the CDR3 is TGTGCCTGGAGTCCAAACTACTACGAGCAGTACTTC. This sequence encodes CAWSPNYYEQYF.

This clonotype was counted ten times or more. The chain has TRBV4-1 and TRBJ2-7; 9 nucleotides match TRBD1. CDR1 and CDR2 from the germline V gene are MGHRA and YSYEKL. V gave up 1 base and J gave up 4 bases; unmatched junction bases: 5. The CDR3 runs to 15 residues. CDR3 bases: TGCGCCAGCAGCCAAGGGCGGGACAGGGTTTACGAGCAGTACTTC. The encoded protein is CASSQGRDRVYEQYF.

This clonotype came up many times. The J gene is TRBJ2-1, the V gene TRBV20-1, with unresolved D. Per the germline V gene, CDR1 is DFQATT and CDR2 is SNEGSKA (reference sequence). Trimming removed 4 bases from V and 6 bases from J, with 10 bases in between. The CDR3 runs to 12 residues. The CDR3 spells CSATQASNEQFF. The CDR3 nucleotides read TGCAGTGCTACCCAAGCTAGCAATGAGCAGTTCTTC.

This clonotype was detected ten times or more. This sequence joins TRBV6-1 and TRBJ2-5; 7 bases agree with TRBD2. CDR1 MNHNS and CDR2 SASEGT come from the germline V gene. J gave up 6 bases and V 7 bases, and 17 bases lay outside the gene matches. The CDR3 runs 16 residues. Written as DNA, the CDR3 is TGTGCCAGCACCGGGGCTAGCGGCCCTCGGGGGAAGACCCAGTACTTC. Translated, it gives CASTGASGPRGKTQYF.

This chain joins TRBV29-1 and TRBJ2-2, with D perhaps assigned TRBD1 or TRBD2 (7 bases each). Germline values: CDR1 SQVTM, CDR2 ANQGSEA. The CDR3 covers 14 residues. The ends were cut back, 7 bases at V and 6 bases at J, with 18 bases in the middle. CDR3 nucleotides: TGCAGCGCCAGGGGGGGGGAGCTTCCCGGGGAGCTGTTTTTT. It codes for CSARGGELPGELFF.

This clonotype was picked up many times. This chain links TRBV27 with TRBJ2-1; 7 bases agree with TRBD1. Unmatched junction bases numbered 8, after V lost 3 bases and J lost 6 bases. There are 15 residues in the CDR3. The V gene's germline CDR1 is MNHEY and CDR2 SMNVEV (reference sequence). The CDR3 sequence is CASSLGSTGSNEQFF. CDR3 DNA: TGTGCCAGCAGTTTGGGGTCGACAGGGTCCAATGAGCAGTTCTTC.